The clone carrying this T cell receptor beta chain was seen many times. This CDR3 comprises 15 residues. Germline lookup yields CDR1 MNHNS and CDR2 SASEGT. V shed 6 bases and J shed 1 base, with 16 bases lying between them. Multiplex PCR, run in two rounds, amplified TCR beta CDR3 from genomic DNA. The first PCR round targeted every TRBV and TRBJ gene with specific primers. Each CDR3 protein gets one entry after TCRdb re-called the multiplex PCR reads with MiXCR. The sample records fewer than 40,000 distinct CDR3 sequences, 30% to 35% being singletons. Sample collection consisted of around 6 milliliters of peripheral blood drawn at each of two time points. This entry is derived from a study of prognosis after radiotherapy for stage I lung cancer.

The rearrangement joins TRBV6-1 to TRBJ2-7; tentatively, D is TRBD1 or TRBD2 (5 bases each). The sequenced sample was PBMCs, obtained before or after stereotactic body radiation therapy (not recorded which). The clonotype comes from a donor over 45 with non-small cell lung cancer. The DNA for the CDR3 is TGTGCCAGCAGCACGGGACCGGGCGGGTCCTACGAGCAGTACTTC. Protein sequence: CASSTGPGGSYEQYF.